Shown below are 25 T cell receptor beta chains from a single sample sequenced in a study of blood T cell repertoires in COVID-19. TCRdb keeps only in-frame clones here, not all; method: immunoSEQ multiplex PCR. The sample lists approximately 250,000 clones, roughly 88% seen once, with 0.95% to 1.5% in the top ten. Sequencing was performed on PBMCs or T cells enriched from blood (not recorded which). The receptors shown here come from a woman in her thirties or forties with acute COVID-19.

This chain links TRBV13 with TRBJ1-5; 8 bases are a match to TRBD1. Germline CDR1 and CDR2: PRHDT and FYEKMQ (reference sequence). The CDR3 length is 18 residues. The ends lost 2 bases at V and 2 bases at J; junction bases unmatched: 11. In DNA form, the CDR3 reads TGTGCCAGCAGCTTACGCAGGGGGCTCGCGGGTGGCAATCAGCCCCAGCATTTT. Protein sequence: CASSLRRGLAGGNQPQHF.

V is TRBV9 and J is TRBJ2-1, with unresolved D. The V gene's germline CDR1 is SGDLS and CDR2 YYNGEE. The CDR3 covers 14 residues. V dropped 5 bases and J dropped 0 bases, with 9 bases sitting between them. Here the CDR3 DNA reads TGTGCCAGCAGGCAACTTAGCTCCTACAATGAGCAGTTCTTC. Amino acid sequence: CASRQLSSYNEQFF.

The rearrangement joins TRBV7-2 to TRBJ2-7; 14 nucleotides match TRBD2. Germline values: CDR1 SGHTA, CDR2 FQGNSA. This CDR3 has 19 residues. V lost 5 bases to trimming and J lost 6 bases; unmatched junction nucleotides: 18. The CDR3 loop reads CASSLVGVPTSGREVEQYF. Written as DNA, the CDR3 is TGTGCCAGCAGCCTCGTTGGGGTCCCGACTAGCGGGAGGGAGGTCGAGCAGTACTTC. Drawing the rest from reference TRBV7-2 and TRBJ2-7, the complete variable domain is GAGVSQSPSNKVTEKGKDVELRCDPISGHTALYWYRQSLGQGLEFLIYFQGNSAPDKSGLPSDRFSAERTGGSVSTLTIQRTQQEDSAVYLCASSLVGVPTSGREVEQYFGPGTRLTVT.

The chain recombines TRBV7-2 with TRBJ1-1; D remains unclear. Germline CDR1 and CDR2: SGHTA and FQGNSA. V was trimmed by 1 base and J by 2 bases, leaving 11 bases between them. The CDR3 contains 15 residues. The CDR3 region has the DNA TGTGCCAGCAGCTTAGTTCTCGGTTCCAACACTGAAGCTTTCTTT. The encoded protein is CASSLVLGSNTEAFF.

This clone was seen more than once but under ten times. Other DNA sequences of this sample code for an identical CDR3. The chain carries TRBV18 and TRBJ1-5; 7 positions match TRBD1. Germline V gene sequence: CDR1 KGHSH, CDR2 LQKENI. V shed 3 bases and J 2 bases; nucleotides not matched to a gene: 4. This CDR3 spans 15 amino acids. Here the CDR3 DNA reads TGTGCCAGCTCACCTCCCACAGGGGGCAATCAGCCCCAGCATTTT. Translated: CASSPPTGGNQPQHF.

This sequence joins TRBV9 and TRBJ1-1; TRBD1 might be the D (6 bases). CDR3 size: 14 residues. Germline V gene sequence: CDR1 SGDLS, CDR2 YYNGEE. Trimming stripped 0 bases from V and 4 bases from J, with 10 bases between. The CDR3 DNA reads TGTGCCAGCAGCGTAGTCGGCAGGGGCACTGAAGCTTTCTTT. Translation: CASSVVGRGTEAFF.

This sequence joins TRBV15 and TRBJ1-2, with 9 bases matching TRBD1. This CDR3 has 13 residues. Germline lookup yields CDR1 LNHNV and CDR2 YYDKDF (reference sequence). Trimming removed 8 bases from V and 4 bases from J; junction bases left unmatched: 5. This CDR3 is CATPGQGGYGYTF. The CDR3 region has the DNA TGTGCCACCCCGGGACAGGGAGGCTATGGCTACACCTTC.

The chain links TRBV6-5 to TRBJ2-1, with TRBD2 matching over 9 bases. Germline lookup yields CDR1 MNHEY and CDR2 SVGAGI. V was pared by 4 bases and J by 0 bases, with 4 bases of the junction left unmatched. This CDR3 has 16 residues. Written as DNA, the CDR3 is TGTGCCAGCAGTTTGACTAGCGGAGGCTCCTACAATGAGCAGTTCTTC. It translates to CASSLTSGGSYNEQFF.

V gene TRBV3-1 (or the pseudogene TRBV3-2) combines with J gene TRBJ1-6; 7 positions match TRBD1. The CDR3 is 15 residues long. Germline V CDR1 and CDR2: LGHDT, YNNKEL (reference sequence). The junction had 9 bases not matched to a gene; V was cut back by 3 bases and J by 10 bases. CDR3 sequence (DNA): TGTGCCAGCAGCCAGGTTGACAGGGTCCCCTCACCCCTCCACTTT. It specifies CASSQVDRVPSPLHF.

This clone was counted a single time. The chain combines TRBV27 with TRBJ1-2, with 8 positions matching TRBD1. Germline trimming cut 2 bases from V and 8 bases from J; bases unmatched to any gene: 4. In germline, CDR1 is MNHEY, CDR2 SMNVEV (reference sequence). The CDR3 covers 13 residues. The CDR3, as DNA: TGTGCCAGCAGTTTACTGGGACAGGAGGGCTACACCTTC. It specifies CASSLLGQEGYTF.

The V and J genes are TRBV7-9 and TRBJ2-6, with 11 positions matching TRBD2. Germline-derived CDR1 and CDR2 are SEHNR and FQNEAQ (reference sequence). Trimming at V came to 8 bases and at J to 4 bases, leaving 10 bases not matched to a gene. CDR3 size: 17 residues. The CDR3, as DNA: TGTGCCAGCGAGTCAATACTAGCGGGAGCCGGGGCCAACGTCCTGACTTTC. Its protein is CASESILAGAGANVLTF.

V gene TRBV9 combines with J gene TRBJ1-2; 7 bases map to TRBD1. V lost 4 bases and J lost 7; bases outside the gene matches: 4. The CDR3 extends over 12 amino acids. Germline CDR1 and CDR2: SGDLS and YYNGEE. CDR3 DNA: TGTGCCAGCAGCACCCGGACAGGTGGCTACACCTTC. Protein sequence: CASSTRTGGYTF.

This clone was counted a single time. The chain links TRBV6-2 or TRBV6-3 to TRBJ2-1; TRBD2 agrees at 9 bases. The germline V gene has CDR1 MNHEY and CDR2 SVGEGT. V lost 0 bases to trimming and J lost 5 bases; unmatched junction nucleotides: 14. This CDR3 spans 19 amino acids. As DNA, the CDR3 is TGTGCCAGCAGTTACTCCCTTTGGCTAGCGGGGATAAAAAACAATGAGCAGTTCTTC. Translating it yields CASSYSLWLAGIKNNEQFF.

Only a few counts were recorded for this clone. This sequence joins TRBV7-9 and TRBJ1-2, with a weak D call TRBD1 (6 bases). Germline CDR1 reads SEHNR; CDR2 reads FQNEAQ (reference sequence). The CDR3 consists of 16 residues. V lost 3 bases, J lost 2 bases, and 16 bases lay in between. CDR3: CASSFERRQANYGYTF. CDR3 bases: TGTGCCAGCAGCTTCGAACGAAGACAGGCGAACTATGGCTACACCTTC.

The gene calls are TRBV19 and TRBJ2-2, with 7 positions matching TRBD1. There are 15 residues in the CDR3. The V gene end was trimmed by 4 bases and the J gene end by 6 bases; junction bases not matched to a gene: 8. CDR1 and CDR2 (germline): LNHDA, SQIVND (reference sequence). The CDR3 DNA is TGTGCCAGTAGTAGCTCGAGGGGGCCGGCCGGGGAGCTGTTTTTT. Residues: CASSSSRGPAGELFF.

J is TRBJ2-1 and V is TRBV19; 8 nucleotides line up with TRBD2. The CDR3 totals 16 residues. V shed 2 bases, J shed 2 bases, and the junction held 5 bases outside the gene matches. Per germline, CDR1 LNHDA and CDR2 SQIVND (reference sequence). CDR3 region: CASSIISGGPYNEQFF. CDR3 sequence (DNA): TGTGCCAGTAGTATAATCTCGGGAGGGCCCTACAATGAGCAGTTCTTC.

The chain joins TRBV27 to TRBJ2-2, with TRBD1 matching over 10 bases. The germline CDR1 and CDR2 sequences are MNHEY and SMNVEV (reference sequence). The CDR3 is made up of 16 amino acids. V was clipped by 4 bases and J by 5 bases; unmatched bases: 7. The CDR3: CASSSWTGGETGELFF. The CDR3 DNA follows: TGTGCCAGCAGTTCCTGGACAGGGGGTGAAACCGGGGAGCTGTTTTTT.

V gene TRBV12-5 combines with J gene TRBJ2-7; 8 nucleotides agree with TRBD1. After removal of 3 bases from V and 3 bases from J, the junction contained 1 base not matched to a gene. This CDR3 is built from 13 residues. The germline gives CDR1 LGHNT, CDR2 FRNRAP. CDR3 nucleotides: TGTGCTAGTGGTTTTGACAGGGGCTACGAGCAGTACTTC. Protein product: CASGFDRGYEQYF.

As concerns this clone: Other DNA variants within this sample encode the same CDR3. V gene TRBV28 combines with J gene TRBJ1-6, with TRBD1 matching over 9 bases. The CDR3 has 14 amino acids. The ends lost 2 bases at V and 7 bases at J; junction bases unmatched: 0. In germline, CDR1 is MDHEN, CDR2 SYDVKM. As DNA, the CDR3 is TGTGCCAGCAGTTTAGGACAGGGGAATTCACCCCTCCACTTT. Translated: CASSLGQGNSPLHF.

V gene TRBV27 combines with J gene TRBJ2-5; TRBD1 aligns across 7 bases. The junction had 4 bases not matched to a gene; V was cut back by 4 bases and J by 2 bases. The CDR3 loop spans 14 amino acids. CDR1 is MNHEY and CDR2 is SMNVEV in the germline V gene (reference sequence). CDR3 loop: CASSYSRGQETQYF. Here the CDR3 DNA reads TGTGCCAGCAGTTACTCCAGGGGGCAAGAGACCCAGTACTTC.

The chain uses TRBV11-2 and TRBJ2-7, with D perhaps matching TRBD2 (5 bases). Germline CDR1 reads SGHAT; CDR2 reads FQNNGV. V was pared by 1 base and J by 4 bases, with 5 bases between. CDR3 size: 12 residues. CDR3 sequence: CASSLAGYEQYV. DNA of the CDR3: TGTGCCAGCAGCTTAGCGGGGTACGAGCAGTACGTC.

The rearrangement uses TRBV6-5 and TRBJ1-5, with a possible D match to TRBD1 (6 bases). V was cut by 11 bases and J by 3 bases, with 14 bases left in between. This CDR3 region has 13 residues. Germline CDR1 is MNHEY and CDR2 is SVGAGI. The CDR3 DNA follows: TGTGCCTCTTGGGGGGGCTTCAATCAGCCCCAGCATTTT. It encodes CASWGGFNQPQHF.

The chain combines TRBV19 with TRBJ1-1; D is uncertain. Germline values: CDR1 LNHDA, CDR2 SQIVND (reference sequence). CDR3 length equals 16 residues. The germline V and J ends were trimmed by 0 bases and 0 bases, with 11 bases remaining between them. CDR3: CASSIEGEGLNTEAFF. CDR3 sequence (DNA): TGTGCCAGTAGTATAGAAGGCGAGGGATTGAACACTGAAGCTTTCTTT.

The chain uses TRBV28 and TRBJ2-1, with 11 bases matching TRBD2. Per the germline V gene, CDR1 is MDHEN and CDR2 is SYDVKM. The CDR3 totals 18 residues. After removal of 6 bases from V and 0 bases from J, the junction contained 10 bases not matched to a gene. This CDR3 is CASSDGTSGASSYNEQFF. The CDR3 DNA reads TGTGCCAGCAGCGATGGGACTAGCGGAGCAAGCTCCTACAATGAGCAGTTCTTC.

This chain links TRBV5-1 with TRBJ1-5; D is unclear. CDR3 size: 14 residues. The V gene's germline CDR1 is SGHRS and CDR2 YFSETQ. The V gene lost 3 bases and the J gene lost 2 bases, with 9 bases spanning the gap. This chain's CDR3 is CASSSLGGNQPQHF. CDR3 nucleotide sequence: TGCGCCAGCAGCTCCCTGGGCGGCAATCAGCCCCAGCATTTT.